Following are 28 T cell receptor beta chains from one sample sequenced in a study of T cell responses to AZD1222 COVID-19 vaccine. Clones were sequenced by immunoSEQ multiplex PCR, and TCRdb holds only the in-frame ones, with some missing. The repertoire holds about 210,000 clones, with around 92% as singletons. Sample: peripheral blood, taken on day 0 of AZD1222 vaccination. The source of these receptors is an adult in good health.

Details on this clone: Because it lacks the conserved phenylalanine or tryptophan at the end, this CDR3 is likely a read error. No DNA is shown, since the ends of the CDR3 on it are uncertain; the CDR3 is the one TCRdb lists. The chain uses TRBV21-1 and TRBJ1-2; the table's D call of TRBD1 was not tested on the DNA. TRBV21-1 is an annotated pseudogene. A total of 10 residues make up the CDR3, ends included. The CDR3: CASSKFRGRL.

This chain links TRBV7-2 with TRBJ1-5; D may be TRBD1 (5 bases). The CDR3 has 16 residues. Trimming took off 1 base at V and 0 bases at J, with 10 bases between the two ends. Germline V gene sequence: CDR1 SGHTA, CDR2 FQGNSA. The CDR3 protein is CASSLGGPYSNQPQHF. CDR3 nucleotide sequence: TGTGCCAGCAGCTTAGGGGGACCGTATAGCAATCAGCCCCAGCATTTT.

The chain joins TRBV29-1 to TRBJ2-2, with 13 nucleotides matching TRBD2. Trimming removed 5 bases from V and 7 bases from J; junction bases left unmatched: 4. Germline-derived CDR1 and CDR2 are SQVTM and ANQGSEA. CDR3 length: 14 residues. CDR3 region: CSVTSGGVGGELFF. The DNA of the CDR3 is TGCAGCGTTACTAGCGGGGGGGTTGGCGGGGAGCTGTTTTTT.

CDR3 nucleotides: TGTGCCAGTACCCAGGGGAGGGGTAATTCACCCCTCCACTTT. Its protein product is CASTQGRGNSPLHF. This chain links TRBV19 with TRBJ1-6; D might be TRBD1 (6 bases). V was clipped by 7 bases and J by 6 bases, with 13 bases between them. Germline CDR1 reads LNHDA; CDR2 reads SQIVND (reference sequence). The CDR3 spans 14 residues. Combining the CDR3 with reference TRBV19 and TRBJ1-6 gives the whole variable domain DGGITQSPKYLFRKEGQNVTLSCEQNLNHDAMYWYRQDPGQGLRLIYYSQIVNDFQKGDIAEGYSVSREKKESFPLTVTSAQKNPTAFYLCASTQGRGNSPLHFGNGTRLTVT.

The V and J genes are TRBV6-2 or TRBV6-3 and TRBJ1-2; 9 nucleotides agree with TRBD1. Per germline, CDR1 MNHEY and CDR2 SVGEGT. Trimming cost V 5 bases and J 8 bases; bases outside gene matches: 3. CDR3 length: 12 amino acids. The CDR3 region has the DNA TGTGCCAGCAGTACGGGACAGGGAGGCTACACCTTC. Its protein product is CASSTGQGGYTF.

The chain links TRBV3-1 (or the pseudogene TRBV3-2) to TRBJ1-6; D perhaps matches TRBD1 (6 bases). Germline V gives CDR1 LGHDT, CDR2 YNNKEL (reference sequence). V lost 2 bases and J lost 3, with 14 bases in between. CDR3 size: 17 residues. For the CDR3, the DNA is TGTGCCAGCAGCCAAAACCCAGGACAGCACTATAATTCACCCCTCCACTTT. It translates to CASSQNPGQHYNSPLHF.

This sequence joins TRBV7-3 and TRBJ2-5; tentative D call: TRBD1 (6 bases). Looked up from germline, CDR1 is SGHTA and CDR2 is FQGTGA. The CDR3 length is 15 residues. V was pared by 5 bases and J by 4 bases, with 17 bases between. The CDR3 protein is CASSRYHRVRETQYF. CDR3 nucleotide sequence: TGTGCCAGCAGCAGATACCACAGGGTACGAGAGACCCAGTACTTC.

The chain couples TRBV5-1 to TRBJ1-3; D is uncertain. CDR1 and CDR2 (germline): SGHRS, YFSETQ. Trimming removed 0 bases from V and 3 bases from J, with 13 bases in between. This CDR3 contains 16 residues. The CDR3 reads CASSLGVSGIGNTIYF. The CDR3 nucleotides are TGCGCCAGCAGCTTGGGTGTTTCGGGGATTGGAAACACCATATATTTT.

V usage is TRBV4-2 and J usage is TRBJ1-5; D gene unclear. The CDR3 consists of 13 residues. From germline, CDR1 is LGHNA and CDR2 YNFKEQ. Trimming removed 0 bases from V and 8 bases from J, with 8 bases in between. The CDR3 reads CASSQDAGKPQHF. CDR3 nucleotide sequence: TGTGCCAGCAGCCAAGATGCGGGGAAGCCCCAGCATTTT.

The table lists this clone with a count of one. CDR3 bases: TGCGCCAGCAGCTCGGACTGGGACAGGGGGGGTGATGGCTACACCTTC. Its translation: CASSSDWDRGGDGYTF. This sequence joins TRBV5-1 and TRBJ1-2, with 11 positions matching TRBD1. The CDR3 runs 16 residues. The J segment lost 6 bases and the V segment lost 3 bases, leaving 10 bases of the junction unmatched. CDR1 is SGHRS, CDR2 YFSETQ, per germline. Full variable domain (remainder filled in from reference TRBV5-1 and TRBJ1-2): KAGVTQTPRYLIKTRGQQVTLSCSPISGHRSVSWYQQTPGQGLQFLFEYFSETQRNKGNFPGRFSGRQFSNSRSEMNVSTLELGDSALYLCASSSDWDRGGDGYTFGSGTRLTVV.

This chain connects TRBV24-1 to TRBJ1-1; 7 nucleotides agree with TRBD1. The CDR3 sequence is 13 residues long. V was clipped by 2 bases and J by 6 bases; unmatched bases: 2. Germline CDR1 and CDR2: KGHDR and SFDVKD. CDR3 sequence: CATSDSGQPEAFF. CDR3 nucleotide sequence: TGTGCCACCAGTGATTCGGGACAGCCTGAAGCTTTCTTT.

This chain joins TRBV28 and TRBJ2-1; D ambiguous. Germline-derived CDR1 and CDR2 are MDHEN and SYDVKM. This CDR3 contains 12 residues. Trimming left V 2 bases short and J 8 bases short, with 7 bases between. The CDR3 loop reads CASSLRVDEQFF. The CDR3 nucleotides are TGTGCCAGCAGTTTACGGGTTGATGAGCAGTTCTTC.

The DNA of the CDR3 is TGTGCCAGCAGCTTAGGCAGGGGGGATAGTGAGCGGGGGACCCACTACGAGCAGTACTTC. Residues: CASSLGRGDSERGTHYEQYF. The chain employs TRBV7-8 and TRBJ2-7; TRBD2 might be the D (8 bases). CDR3 length: 20 amino acids. V shed 1 base and J shed 3 bases, with 28 bases lying between them. Germline CDR1 and CDR2: SGHVS and FQNEAQ.

CDR3 bases: TGTGCCAGCAGCTTAACGGGACAGCTAAAAAACTATGGCTACACCTTC. Protein sequence: CASSLTGQLKNYGYTF. The chain couples TRBV13 to TRBJ1-2; 7 bases are shared with TRBD1. The V segment lost 2 bases and the J segment 2 bases; nucleotides outside the gene matches: 8. There are 16 residues in the CDR3. Germline values: CDR1 PRHDT, CDR2 FYEKMQ (reference sequence).

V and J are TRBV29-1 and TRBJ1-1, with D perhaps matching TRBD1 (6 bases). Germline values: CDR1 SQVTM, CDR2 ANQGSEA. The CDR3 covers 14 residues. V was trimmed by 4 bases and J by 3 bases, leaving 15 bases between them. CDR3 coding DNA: TGCAGCGTTGGCAACAGGGTCTCGGACACTGAAGCTTTCTTT. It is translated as CSVGNRVSDTEAFF.

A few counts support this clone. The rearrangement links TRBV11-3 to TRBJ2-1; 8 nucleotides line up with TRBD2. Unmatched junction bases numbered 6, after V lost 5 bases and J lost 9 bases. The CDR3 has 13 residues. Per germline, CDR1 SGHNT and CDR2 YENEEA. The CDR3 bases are TGTGCCAGCAGCCCGGGCGGGGGGCGTGAGCAGTTCTTC. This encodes CASSPGGGREQFF.

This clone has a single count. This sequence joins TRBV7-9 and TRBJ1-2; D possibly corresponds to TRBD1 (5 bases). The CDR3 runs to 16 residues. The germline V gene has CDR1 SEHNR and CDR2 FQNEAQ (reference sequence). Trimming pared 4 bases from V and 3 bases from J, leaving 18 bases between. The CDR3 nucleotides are TGTGCCAGCAGCTCGAGCGGCGGAGGGGAGTACTATGGCTACACCTTC. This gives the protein CASSSSGGGEYYGYTF.

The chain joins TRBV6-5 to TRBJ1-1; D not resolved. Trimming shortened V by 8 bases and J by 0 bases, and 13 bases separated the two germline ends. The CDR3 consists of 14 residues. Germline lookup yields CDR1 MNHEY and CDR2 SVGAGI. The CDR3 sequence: CASALSALNTEAFF. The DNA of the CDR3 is TGTGCCAGCGCCCTCTCCGCACTGAACACTGAAGCTTTCTTT.

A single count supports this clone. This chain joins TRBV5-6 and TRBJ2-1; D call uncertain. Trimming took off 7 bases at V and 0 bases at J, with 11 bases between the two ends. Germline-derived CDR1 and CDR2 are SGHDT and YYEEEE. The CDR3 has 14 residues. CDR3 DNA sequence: TGTGCCAGCTCTCCGATCAGCTCCTACAATGAGCAGTTCTTC. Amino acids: CASSPISSYNEQFF. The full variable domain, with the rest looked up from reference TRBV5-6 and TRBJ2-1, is DAGVTQSPTHLIKTRGQQVTLRCSPKSGHDTVSWYQQALGQGPQFIFQYYEEEERQRGNFPDRFSGHQFPNYSSELNVNALLLGDSALYLCASSPISSYNEQFFGPGTRLTVL.

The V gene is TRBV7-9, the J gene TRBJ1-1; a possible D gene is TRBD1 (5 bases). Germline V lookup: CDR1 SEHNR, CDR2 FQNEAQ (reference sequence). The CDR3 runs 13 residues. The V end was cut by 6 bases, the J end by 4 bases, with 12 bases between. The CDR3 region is CASSPRGGTEAFF. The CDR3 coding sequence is TGTGCCAGCAGTCCTCGGGGGGGCACTGAAGCTTTCTTT. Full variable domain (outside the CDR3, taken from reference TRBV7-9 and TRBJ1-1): DTGVSQNPRHKITKRGQNVTFRCDPISEHNRLYWYRQTLGQGPEFLTYFQNEAQLEKSRLLSDRFSAERPKGSFSTLEIQRTEQGDSAMYLCASSPRGGTEAFFGQGTRLTVV.

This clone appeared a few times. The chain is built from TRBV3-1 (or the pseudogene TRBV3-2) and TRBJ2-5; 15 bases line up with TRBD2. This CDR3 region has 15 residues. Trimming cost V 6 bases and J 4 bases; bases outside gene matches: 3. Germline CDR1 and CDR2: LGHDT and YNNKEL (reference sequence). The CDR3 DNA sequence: TGTGCCAGCAGGGTGGGACTAGCGGGGGGAGAGACCCAGTACTTC. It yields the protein CASRVGLAGGETQYF.

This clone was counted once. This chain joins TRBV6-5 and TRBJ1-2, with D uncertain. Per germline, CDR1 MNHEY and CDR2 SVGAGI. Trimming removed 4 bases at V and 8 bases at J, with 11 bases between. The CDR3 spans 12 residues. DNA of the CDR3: TGTGCCAGCAGTTCCCCGGGAGAGGGCTACACCTTC. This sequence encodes CASSSPGEGYTF.

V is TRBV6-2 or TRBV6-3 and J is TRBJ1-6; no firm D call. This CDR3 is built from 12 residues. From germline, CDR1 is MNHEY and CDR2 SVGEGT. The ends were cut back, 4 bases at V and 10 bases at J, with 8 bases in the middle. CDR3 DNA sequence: TGTGCCAGCAGTTCCCCGGGGTCACCCCTCCACTTT. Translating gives CASSSPGSPLHF.

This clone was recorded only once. The CDR3 nucleotides read TGTGCCTGGAGTGTTCCGGGTCGGGGGCTGCTAGCTTTCTTT. Amino acids: CAWSVPGRGLLAFF. The chain carries TRBV30 and TRBJ1-1, with D perhaps matching TRBD1 (6 bases). V was pared by 0 bases and J by 10 bases, with 18 bases between. Per germline, CDR1 GTSNPN and CDR2 SVGIG (reference sequence). The CDR3 totals 14 residues.

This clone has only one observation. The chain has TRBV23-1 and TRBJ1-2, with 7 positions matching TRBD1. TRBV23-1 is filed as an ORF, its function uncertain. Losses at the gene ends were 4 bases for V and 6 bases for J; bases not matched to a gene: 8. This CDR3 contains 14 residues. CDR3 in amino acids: CASSRTGTGDGYTF. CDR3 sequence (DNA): TGCGCCAGCAGTCGTACAGGAACAGGGGATGGCTACACCTTC.

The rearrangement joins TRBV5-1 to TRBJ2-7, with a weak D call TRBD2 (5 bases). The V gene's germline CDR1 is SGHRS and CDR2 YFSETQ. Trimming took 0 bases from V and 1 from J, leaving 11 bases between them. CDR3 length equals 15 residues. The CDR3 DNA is TGCGCCAGCAGCTTGGGGCGCGGGCAATCCTACGAGCAGTACTTC. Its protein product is CASSLGRGQSYEQYF.

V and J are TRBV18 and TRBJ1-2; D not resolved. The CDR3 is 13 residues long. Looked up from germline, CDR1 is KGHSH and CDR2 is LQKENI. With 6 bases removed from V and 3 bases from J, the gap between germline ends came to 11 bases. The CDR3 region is CASSRAMDYGYTF. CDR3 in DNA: TGTGCCAGCTCCCGGGCCATGGACTATGGCTACACCTTC.

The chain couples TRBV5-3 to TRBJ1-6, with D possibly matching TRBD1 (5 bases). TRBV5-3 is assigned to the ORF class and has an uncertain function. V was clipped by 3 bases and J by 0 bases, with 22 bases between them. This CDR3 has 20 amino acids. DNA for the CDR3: TGTGCCAGAAGCTCATATCCAACTAGGGGCGCGAGCTCCTATAATTCACCCCTCCACTTT. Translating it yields CARSSYPTRGASSYNSPLHF.